Detailed here is one TCR beta chain. This CDR3 is built from 14 residues. With V trimmed by 0 bases and J by 7 bases, 1 base remained unmatched. Germline assignment: CDR1 SGHRS and CDR2 YFSETQ. The entry originates in a study of blood T cell repertoires in COVID-19. Study as a whole: The study drew acute and convalescent COVID-19 samples from the United States, Italy and Spain.

TCRdb keeps only in-frame clones here, not all; method: immunoSEQ multiplex PCR. This sample carries 200,000 to 250,000 clones, about 87% of them seen once, and the ten largest clones take 1.5% to 2%. This TCR derives from a man aged 70-80 years with acute or convalescent COVID-19. The chain recombines TRBV5-1 with TRBJ2-2; TRBD1 matches at 9 bases. The sequenced sample was peripheral blood. The DNA for the CDR3 is TGCGCCAGCAGCTTGGGACAGGGGGTCGGGGAGCTGTTTTTT. The encoded protein is CASSLGQGVGELFF.